The T cell receptor (beta chain) under discussion was sequenced for a study of T-cell reconstitution after alpha-beta-depleted transplantation in children. Preparing the TCRbeta library involved the use of unique molecular identifiers. TCRdb reanalysed the PCR reads using MiXCR and keeps one entry per CDR3 protein. The sample contains 250,000 to 300,000 distinct CDR3 sequences, 10% of which appear only once. General study results and limits: In patients about two months after transplant, alpha-beta T cells reportedly arose from several hundred expanded graft clones.

The CDR3 length is 18 residues. With regard to this clonotype: Its antigen remains unknown. Compared with germline, one end of the junction differs, possibly owing to a read error.

The V gene is TRBV12-3 or TRBV12-4, the J gene TRBJ1-3, with 10 nucleotides matching TRBD1. Specimen: PBMCs, collected before TCRalphabeta/CD19-depleted stem cell transplant. The receptor's source is a boy under two years old with acute myeloid leukemia, due to receive a stem cell transplant. CDR3 amino acids: CASCLGDRGRREGNTIYF. The CDR3 nucleotides are TGTGCCAGCTGTTTAGGGGACAGGGGCCGCCGCGAGGGAAACACCATATATTTT.